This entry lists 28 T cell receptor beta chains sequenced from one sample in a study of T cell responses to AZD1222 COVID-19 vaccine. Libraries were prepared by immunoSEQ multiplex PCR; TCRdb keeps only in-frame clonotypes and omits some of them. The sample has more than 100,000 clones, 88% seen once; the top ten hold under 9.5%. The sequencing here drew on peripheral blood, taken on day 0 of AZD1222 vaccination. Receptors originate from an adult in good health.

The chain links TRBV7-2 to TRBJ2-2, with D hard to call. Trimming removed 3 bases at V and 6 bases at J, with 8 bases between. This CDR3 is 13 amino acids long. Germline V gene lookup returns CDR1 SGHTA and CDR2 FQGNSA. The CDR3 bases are TGTGCCAGCAGCTTGGGAAGAGCCGGGGAGCTGTTTTTT. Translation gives CASSLGRAGELFF. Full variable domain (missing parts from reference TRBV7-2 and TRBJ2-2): GAGVSQSPSNKVTEKGKDVELRCDPISGHTALYWYRQSLGQGLEFLIYFQGNSAPDKSGLPSDRFSAERTGGSVSTLTIQRTQQEDSAVYLCASSLGRAGELFFGEGSRLTVL.

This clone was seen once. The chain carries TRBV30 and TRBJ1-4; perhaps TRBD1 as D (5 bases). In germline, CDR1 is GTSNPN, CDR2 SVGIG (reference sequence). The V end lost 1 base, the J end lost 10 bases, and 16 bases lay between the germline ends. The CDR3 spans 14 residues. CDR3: CAWSAPGTFGKLFF. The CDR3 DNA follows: TGTGCCTGGAGTGCCCCCGGGACTTTCGGAAAACTGTTTTTT.

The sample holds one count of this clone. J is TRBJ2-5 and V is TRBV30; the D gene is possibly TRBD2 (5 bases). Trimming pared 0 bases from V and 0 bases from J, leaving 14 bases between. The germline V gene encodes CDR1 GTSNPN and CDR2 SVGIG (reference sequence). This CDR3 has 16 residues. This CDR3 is CAWSVQLRANQETQYF. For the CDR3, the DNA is TGTGCCTGGAGTGTACAGTTGCGGGCGAACCAAGAGACCCAGTACTTC. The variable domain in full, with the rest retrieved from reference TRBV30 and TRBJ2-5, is SQTIHQWPATLVQPVGSPLSLECTVEGTSNPNLYWYRQAAGRGLQLLFYSVGIGQISSEVPQNLSASRPQDRQFILSSKKLLLSDSGFYLCAWSVQLRANQETQYFGPGTRLLVL.

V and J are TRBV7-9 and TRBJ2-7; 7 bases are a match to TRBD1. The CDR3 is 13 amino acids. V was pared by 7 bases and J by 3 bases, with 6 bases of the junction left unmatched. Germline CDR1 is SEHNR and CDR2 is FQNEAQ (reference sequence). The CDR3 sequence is CASTPGQIYEQYF. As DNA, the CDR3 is TGTGCCAGCACCCCGGGACAGATCTACGAGCAGTACTTC.

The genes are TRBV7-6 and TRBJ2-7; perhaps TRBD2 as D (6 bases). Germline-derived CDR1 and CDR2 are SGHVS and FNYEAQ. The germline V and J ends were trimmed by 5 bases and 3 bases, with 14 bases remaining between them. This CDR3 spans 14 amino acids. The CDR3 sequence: CASSLGTAVYEQYF. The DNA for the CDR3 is TGTGCCAGCAGCCTCGGGACTGCGGTCTACGAGCAGTACTTC.

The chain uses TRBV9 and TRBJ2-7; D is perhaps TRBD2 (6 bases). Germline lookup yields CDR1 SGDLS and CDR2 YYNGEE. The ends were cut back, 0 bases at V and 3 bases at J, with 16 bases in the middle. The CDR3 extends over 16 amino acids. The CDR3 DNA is TGTGCCAGCAGCGTAGTGGGATGGCGGGGAAACTACGAGCAGTACTTC. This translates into CASSVVGWRGNYEQYF. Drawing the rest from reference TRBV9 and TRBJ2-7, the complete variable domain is DSGVTQTPKHLITATGQRVTLRCSPRSGDLSVYWYQQSLDQGLQFLIQYYNGEERAKGNILERFSAQQFPDLHSELNLSSLELGDSALYFCASSVVGWRGNYEQYFGPGTRLTVT.

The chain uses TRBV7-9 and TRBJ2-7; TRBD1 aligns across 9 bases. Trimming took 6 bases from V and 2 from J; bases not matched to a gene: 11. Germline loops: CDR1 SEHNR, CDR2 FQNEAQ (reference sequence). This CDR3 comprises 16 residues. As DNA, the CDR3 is TGTGCCAGCAGTTTCCTTCCGGGACAGGGAACCTACGAGCAGTACTTC. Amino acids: CASSFLPGQGTYEQYF.

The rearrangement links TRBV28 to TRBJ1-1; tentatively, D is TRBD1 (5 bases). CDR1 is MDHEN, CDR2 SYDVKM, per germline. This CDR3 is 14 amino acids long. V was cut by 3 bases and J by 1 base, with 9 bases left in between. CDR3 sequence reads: CASSFAGSNTEAFF. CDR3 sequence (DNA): TGTGCCAGCAGTTTTGCAGGGTCGAACACTGAAGCTTTCTTT.

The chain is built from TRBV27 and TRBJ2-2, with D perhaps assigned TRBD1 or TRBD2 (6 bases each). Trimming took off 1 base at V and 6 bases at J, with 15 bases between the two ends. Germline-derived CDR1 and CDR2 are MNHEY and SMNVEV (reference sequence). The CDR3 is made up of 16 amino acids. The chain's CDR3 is CASSLLRGANPGELFF. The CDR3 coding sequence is TGTGCCAGCAGTTTATTGAGGGGGGCTAATCCCGGGGAGCTGTTTTTT.

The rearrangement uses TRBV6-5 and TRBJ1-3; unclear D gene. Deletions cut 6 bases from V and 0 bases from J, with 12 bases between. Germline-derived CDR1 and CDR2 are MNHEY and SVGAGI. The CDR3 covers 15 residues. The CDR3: CASRAGRISGNTIYF. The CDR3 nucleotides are TGTGCCAGCAGGGCAGGACGGATCTCTGGAAACACCATATATTTT.

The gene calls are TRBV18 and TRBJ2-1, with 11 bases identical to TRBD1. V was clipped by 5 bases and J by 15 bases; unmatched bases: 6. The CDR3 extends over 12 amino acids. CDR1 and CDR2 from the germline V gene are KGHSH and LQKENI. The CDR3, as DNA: TGTGCCAGCTCAACGGACAGGGGGCTACTGTTCTTC. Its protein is CASSTDRGLLFF.

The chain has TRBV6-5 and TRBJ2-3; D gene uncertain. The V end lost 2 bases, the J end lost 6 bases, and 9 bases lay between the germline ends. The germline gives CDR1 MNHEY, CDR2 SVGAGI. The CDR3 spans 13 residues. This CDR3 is CASSYAGRDTQYF. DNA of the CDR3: TGTGCCAGCAGTTACGCCGGTCGGGATACGCAGTATTTT.

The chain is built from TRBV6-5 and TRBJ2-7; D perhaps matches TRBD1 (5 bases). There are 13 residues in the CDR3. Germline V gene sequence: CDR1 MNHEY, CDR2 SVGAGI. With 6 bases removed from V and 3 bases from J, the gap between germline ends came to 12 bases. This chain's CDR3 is CASSDRQSYEQYF. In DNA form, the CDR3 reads TGTGCCAGCAGCGATCGACAGAGCTACGAGCAGTACTTC.

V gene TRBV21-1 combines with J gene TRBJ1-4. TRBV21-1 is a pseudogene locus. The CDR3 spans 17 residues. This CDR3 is CASSILGTLATNEKLFF. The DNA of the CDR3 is TGTGCCAGCAGCATACTGGGGACTCTAGCAACTAATGAAAAACTGTTTTTT.

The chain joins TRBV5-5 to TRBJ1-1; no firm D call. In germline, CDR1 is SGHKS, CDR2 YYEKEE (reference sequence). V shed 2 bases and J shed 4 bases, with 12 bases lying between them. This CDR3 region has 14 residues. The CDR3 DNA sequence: TGTGCCAGCAGCTTAGGCCGGGCAGGCACTGAAGCTTTCTTT. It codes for CASSLGRAGTEAFF.

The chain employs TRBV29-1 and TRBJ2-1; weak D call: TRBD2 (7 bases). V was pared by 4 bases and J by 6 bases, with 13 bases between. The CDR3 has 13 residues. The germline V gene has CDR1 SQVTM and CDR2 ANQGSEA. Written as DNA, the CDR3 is TGCAGCGTTGGCGGGGGCGAACTCAATGAGCAGTTCTTC. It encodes CSVGGGELNEQFF.

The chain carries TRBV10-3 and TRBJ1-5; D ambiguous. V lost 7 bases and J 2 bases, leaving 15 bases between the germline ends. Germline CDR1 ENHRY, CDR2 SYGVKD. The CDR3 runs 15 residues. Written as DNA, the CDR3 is TGTGCCATCAAAGAAGGGCTGGAAGGCAATCAGCCCCAGCATTTT. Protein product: CAIKEGLEGNQPQHF.

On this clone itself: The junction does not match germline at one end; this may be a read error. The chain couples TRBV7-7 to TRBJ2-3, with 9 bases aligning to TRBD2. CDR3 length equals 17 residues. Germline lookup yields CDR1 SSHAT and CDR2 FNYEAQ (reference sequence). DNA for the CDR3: TGTGCTAGCAGCTTAGGCGCGGCGGGGGGGCGAGCAGATACGCAGTATTTT. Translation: CASSLGAAGGRADTQYF.

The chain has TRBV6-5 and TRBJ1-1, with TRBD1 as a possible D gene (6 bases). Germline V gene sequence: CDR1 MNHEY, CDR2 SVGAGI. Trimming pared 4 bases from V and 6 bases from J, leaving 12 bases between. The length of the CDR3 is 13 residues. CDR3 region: CASSLQGSPEAFF. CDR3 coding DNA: TGTGCCAGCAGTTTACAGGGAAGCCCTGAAGCTTTCTTT.

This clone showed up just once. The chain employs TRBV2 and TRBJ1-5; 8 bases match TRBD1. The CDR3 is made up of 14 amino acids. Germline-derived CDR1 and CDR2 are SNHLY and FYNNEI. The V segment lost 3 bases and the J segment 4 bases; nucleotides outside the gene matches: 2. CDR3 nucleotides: TGTGCCAGCAGTGACGACAGGGGTAATCAGCCCCAGCATTTT. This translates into CASSDDRGNQPQHF.

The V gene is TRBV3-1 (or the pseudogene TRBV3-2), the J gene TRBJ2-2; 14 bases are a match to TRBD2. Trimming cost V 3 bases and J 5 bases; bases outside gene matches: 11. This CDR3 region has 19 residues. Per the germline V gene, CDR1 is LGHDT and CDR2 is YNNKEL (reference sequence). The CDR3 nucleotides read TGTGCCAGCAGCCACCTTAGACTAGCGGGAGGGCCGAGGACCGGGGAGCTGTTTTTT. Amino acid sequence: CASSHLRLAGGPRTGELFF.

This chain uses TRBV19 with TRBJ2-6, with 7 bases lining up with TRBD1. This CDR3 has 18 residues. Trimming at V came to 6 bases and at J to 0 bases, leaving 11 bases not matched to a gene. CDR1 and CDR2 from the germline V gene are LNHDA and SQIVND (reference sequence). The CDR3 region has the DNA TGTGCCAGTAGGAAGGGGGCGACCGTCAGCTCTGGGGCCAACGTCCTGACTTTC. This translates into CASRKGATVSSGANVLTF.

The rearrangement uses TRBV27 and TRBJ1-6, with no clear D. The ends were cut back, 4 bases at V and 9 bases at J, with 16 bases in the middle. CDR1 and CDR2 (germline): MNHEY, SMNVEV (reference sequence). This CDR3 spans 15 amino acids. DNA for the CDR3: TGTGCCAGCAGTTGGGCACAGTCAGGAGGTTCACCCCTCCACTTT. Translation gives CASSWAQSGGSPLHF.

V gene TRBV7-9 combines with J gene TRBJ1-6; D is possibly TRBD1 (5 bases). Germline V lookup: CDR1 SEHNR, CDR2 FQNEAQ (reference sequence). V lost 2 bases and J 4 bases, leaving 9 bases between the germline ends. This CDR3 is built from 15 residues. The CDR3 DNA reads TGTGCCAGCAGCTTATTGGCAGGGTATAATTCACCCCTCCACTTT. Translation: CASSLLAGYNSPLHF.

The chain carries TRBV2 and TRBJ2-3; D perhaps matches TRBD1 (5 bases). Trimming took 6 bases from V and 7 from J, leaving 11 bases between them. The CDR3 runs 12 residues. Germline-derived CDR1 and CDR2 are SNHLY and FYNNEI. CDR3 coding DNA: TGTGCCAGCAGAGAACAGGCTTATACGCAGTATTTT. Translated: CASREQAYTQYF.

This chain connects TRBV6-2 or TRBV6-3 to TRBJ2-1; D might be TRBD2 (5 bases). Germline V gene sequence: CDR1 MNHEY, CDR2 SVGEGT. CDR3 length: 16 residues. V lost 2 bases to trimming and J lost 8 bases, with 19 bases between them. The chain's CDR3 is CASSYPLVALIDEQFF. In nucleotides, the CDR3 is TGTGCCAGCAGTTACCCACTAGTGGCCCTCATCGATGAGCAGTTCTTC.

This CDR3 reads CASSVVRWNTEAFF. For the CDR3, the DNA is TGTGCCAGCAGCGTAGTCAGGTGGAACACTGAAGCTTTCTTT. The rearrangement uses TRBV7-8 and TRBJ1-1; no clear D. Looked up from germline, CDR1 is SGHVS and CDR2 is FQNEAQ. The length of the CDR3 is 14 residues. Trimming stripped 5 bases from V and 1 base from J, with 11 bases between.

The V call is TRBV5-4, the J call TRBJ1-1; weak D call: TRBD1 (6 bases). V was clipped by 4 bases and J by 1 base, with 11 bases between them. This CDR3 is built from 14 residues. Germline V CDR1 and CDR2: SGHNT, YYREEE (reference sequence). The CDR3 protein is CASSAGASNTEAFF. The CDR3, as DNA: TGTGCCAGCAGCGCGGGGGCCTCGAACACTGAAGCTTTCTTT.